These 23 T cell receptor beta chains came from one sample sequenced in a study of spatial heterogeneity in lung cancer (dated by TCRdb to about 2019). The time point label, read with the paper, signifies: sample taken at primary tumor resection. Libraries came from 5' RACE. Sequencing was carried out with a NextSeq 500. TCRdb reanalyzed the raw reads on its own, using fastp at Q25 for trimming and MiXCR for clone calling, and kept in-frame beta chains. Entries are consolidated by CDR3 protein sequence, retaining the most common genes and DNA. The sample profile shows over 3,500 distinct CDR3 sequences; roughly 8.8% of them were found once. 5.5% to 8% of the sample is held by the ten biggest clonotypes. The sample consisted of normal lung tissue next to the tumor, taken at surgery. These receptors were taken from a female donor with early-stage non-small cell lung cancer.

This clonotype is judged medium-sized. The V call is TRBV12-3 or TRBV12-4, the J call TRBJ2-1; 15 nucleotides align to TRBD2. The V segment lost 5 bases and the J segment 7 bases; nucleotides outside the gene matches: 9. The CDR3 contains 17 residues. The CDR3 DNA follows: TGTGCCAGCAGTCCCTGGACTAGCGGGGGGGCTGTGAATGAGCAGTTCTTC. The encoded protein is CASSPWTSGGAVNEQFF.

This clonotype was detected only a few times. The J gene is TRBJ1-5, the V gene TRBV20-1; TRBD1 aligns across 10 bases. The V and J ends lost 3 bases and 8 bases, in that order; junction bases with no gene match: 7. Germline V gene lookup returns CDR1 DFQATT and CDR2 SNEGSKA (reference sequence). CDR3 length: 14 residues. For the CDR3, the DNA is TGCAGTGCTAGTGACAGGGGGCGCGGGGAGCCCCAGCATTTT. Encoded protein: CSASDRGRGEPQHF.

This clonotype rates as medium-sized. The chain has TRBV6-2 or TRBV6-3 and TRBJ2-5, with TRBD2 matching over 9 bases. Trimming cost V 2 bases and J 4 bases; bases outside gene matches: 8. This CDR3 region has 16 residues. The germline gives CDR1 MNHEY, CDR2 SVGEGT. The CDR3 here is CASSYVGRGGRETQYF. CDR3 DNA sequence: TGTGCCAGCAGTTACGTCGGGCGGGGGGGCCGAGAGACCCAGTACTTC.

This clonotype counts as medium-sized (0.01 to 0.1%). This sequence joins TRBV20-1 and TRBJ2-7; D possibly corresponds to TRBD2 (6 bases). This CDR3 has 14 amino acids. V was shortened by 0 bases and J by 4 bases, with 13 bases between the two germline ends. Germline V lookup: CDR1 DFQATT, CDR2 SNEGSKA (reference sequence). CDR3 amino acids: CSARDRAGRYEQYF. For the CDR3, the DNA is TGCAGTGCTAGAGATCGTGCGGGAAGGTACGAGCAGTACTTC.

By sample fraction, this clonotype is medium-sized (0.01 to 0.1%). The rearrangement joins TRBV19 to TRBJ1-5, with 7 positions matching TRBD1. This CDR3 is 16 amino acids long. The trim removed 8 bases at V and 4 bases at J, leaving 14 bases unmatched. Germline V gene data show CDR1 as LNHDA and CDR2 as SQIVND (reference sequence). The CDR3 nucleotides are TGTGCCAGTGCTCGAACCGGGACAGTAGATAATCAGCCCCAGCATTTT. This sequence encodes CASARTGTVDNQPQHF.

Sample share makes this clonotype medium-sized. The chain employs TRBV3-1 and TRBJ2-1; 8 nucleotides agree with TRBD2. Germline CDR1 and CDR2: LGHDT and YNNKEL (reference sequence). The CDR3 has 11 amino acids. Trimming took 6 bases from V and 16 from J; bases not matched to a gene: 8. The CDR3 here is CASRGDGRAFF. The CDR3, as DNA: TGTGCCAGCAGGGGAGACGGGAGGGCCTTCTTC.

By sample share, this clonotype is medium-sized. The V call is TRBV4-1, the J call TRBJ1-2; D remains ambiguous. Germline V gene data show CDR1 as MGHRA and CDR2 as YSYEKL. Trimming left V 0 bases short and J 4 bases short, with 6 bases between. The CDR3 is 13 residues long. CDR3: CASSQDTGYGYTF. The CDR3 DNA follows: TGCGCCAGCAGCCAAGACACTGGCTATGGCTACACCTTC.

In its sample, this clonotype was seen a few times. This rearrangement joins TRBV6-6 to TRBJ2-3; 8 nucleotides agree with TRBD2. Per germline, CDR1 MNHNY and CDR2 SVGAGI (reference sequence). The junction had 9 bases not matched to a gene; V was cut back by 5 bases and J by 5 bases. The CDR3 spans 15 residues. The chain's CDR3 is CASSTGGVKGDTQYF. The CDR3 DNA reads as TGTGCCAGCAGTACGGGAGGGGTTAAAGGAGATACGCAGTATTTT.

This clonotype is medium-sized by share. The rearrangement joins TRBV18 to TRBJ2-1; 7 bases match TRBD2. The CDR3 covers 14 residues. J was trimmed by 9 bases and V by 2 bases; bases with no gene match: 7. Looked up from germline, CDR1 is KGHSH and CDR2 is LQKENI. As DNA, the CDR3 is TGTGCCAGCTCACCAGACTTAGCGGGTATTGAGCAGTTCTTC. The encoded protein is CASSPDLAGIEQFF.

In this sample, this clonotype is medium-sized. The gene calls are TRBV6-5 and TRBJ2-4; weak D call: TRBD2 (5 bases). Trimming stripped 4 bases from V and 15 bases from J, with 16 bases between. The CDR3 runs 12 residues. Germline values: CDR1 MNHEY, CDR2 SVGAGI. CDR3 residues: CASSSLGSTWYF. CDR3 coding DNA: TGTGCCAGCAGTTCCTTAGGGAGTACCTGGTACTTC.

Judged by abundance, this clonotype is medium-sized. The chain couples TRBV20-1 to TRBJ2-3, with 9 positions matching TRBD2. The germline V gene has CDR1 DFQATT and CDR2 SNEGSKA (reference sequence). CDR3 length: 13 amino acids. The V gene end was trimmed by 6 bases and the J gene end by 6 bases; junction bases not matched to a gene: 7. CDR3 region: CSAALAGSDTQYF. As DNA, the CDR3 is TGCAGTGCCGCGCTAGCGGGGAGCGATACGCAGTATTTT.

This clonotype is judged large (0.1 to 1%). The chain couples TRBV12-3 or TRBV12-4 to TRBJ1-2; 7 positions agree with TRBD1. The CDR3 contains 15 residues. Germline trimming cut 1 base from V and 2 bases from J; bases unmatched to any gene: 4. The CDR3 nucleotides are TGTGCCAGCAGTTTAGGCCAGACAGGGAACTATGGCTACACCTTC. Protein product: CASSLGQTGNYGYTF.

By share of the sample, this clonotype is medium-sized. The CDR3 nucleotides read TGTGCCAGCAGCCAAGAGGCTAGCGGTTCCTACGAGCAGTACTTC. This gives the protein CASSQEASGSYEQYF. The chain recombines TRBV4-2 with TRBJ2-7, with 7 bases aligning to TRBD2. The length of the CDR3 is 15 residues. CDR1 and CDR2 (germline): LGHNA, YNFKEQ. The trim removed 0 bases at V and 1 base at J, leaving 3 bases unmatched.

In this sample, this clonotype turned up many times. The chain employs TRBV19 and TRBJ1-4; a weak D match, TRBD1 (5 bases). V dropped 9 bases and J dropped 5 bases, with 13 bases sitting between them. Per germline, CDR1 LNHDA and CDR2 SQIVND (reference sequence). This CDR3 region has 13 residues. In nucleotides, the CDR3 is TGTGCCAGACCAGGGCGTGAGAATGAAAAACTGTTTTTT. Its protein product is CARPGRENEKLFF.

This clonotype was observed a handful of times. The CDR3 nucleotides are TGCGCCAGCAGCTTTACGAGTCGCGAGACCCAGTACTTC. Amino acids: CASSFTSRETQYF. The chain couples TRBV5-1 to TRBJ2-5, with D uncertain. This CDR3 region has 13 residues. Germline V gives CDR1 SGHRS, CDR2 YFSETQ. V was pared by 2 bases and J by 5 bases, with 10 bases between.

In this sample, this clonotype turned up a few times. The chain links TRBV4-3 to TRBJ2-1; D not certain. Germline-derived CDR1 and CDR2 are LGHNA and YSLEER. V lost 5 bases, J lost 6 bases, and 11 bases lay in between. The CDR3 runs to 13 residues. CDR3 sequence: CASSLTGVNEQFF. CDR3 DNA: TGCGCCAGCAGCTTAACGGGCGTCAATGAGCAGTTCTTC.

By proportion, this clonotype is medium-sized. The chain joins TRBV7-2 to TRBJ1-4; the match to TRBD1 covers 11 bases. This CDR3 region has 15 residues. V lost 5 bases to trimming and J lost 5 bases; unmatched junction nucleotides: 4. The germline gives CDR1 SGHTA, CDR2 FQGNSA. CDR3: CASSGRTGGNEKLFF. For the CDR3, the DNA is TGTGCCAGCAGCGGGCGGACAGGGGGCAATGAAAAACTGTTTTTT.

This clonotype is medium-sized (0.01 to 0.1%) within its sample. This chain uses TRBV27 with TRBJ2-5; unclear D gene. In germline, CDR1 is MNHEY, CDR2 SMNVEV (reference sequence). The CDR3 covers 16 residues. Trimming left V 0 bases short and J 0 bases short, with 11 bases between. CDR3 sequence reads: CASSLSPLRDQETQYF. The CDR3 DNA follows: TGTGCCAGCAGTTTATCTCCCTTAAGGGACCAAGAGACCCAGTACTTC.

By sample fraction, this clonotype is medium-sized (0.01 to 0.1%). The chain uses TRBV29-1 and TRBJ2-7, with 7 nucleotides matching TRBD2. The junction had 10 bases not matched to a gene; V was cut back by 4 bases and J by 4 bases. There are 14 residues in the CDR3. CDR1 is SQVTM and CDR2 is ANQGSEA in the germline V gene. The chain's CDR3 is CSVVGGSFPYEQYF. The CDR3 DNA follows: TGCAGCGTTGTCGGGGGGAGTTTCCCGTACGAGCAGTACTTC.

This clonotype is medium-sized (0.01 to 0.1%) in the sample. The chain links TRBV9 to TRBJ2-1, with 8 bases lining up with TRBD2. CDR1 is SGDLS and CDR2 is YYNGEE in the germline V gene. Trimming took 4 bases from V and 9 from J; bases not matched to a gene: 9. The CDR3 extends over 14 amino acids. The DNA for the CDR3 is TGTGCCAGCAGCCCCCACTTAACTAGCGGTGAGCAGTTCTTC. Amino acid sequence: CASSPHLTSGEQFF.

The chain couples TRBV10-3 to TRBJ2-3, with 13 nucleotides matching TRBD2. This CDR3 is built from 17 residues. CDR1 and CDR2 (germline): ENHRY, SYGVKD. With 3 bases clipped from V and 2 bases from J, the junction kept 5 bases outside the gene matches. In nucleotides, the CDR3 is TGTGCCATCAGTGAACGGGGACTAGCGGGGTTCACAGATACGCAGTATTTT. Its translation: CAISERGLAGFTDTQYF.

By share, this clonotype ranks as medium-sized. This sequence joins TRBV29-1 and TRBJ1-5; a possible D gene is TRBD1 (5 bases). CDR3 length equals 13 residues. V lost 4 bases and J 5 bases, leaving 12 bases between the germline ends. Germline V gives CDR1 SQVTM, CDR2 ANQGSEA. CDR3 sequence: CSVGDGGYQPQHF. CDR3 coding DNA: TGCAGCGTTGGGGATGGGGGTTATCAGCCCCAGCATTTT.

Ten or more counts support this clonotype. The V gene is TRBV2, the J gene TRBJ2-7, with TRBD1 matching 9 bases. This CDR3 has 15 residues. Trimming removed 4 bases from V and 6 bases from J; junction bases left unmatched: 10. CDR1 is SNHLY and CDR2 is FYNNEI in the germline V gene. The DNA for the CDR3 is TGTGCCAGCAGTGCCGGGACAGGGTCTTCGTTCGAGCAGTACTTC. It codes for CASSAGTGSSFEQYF.